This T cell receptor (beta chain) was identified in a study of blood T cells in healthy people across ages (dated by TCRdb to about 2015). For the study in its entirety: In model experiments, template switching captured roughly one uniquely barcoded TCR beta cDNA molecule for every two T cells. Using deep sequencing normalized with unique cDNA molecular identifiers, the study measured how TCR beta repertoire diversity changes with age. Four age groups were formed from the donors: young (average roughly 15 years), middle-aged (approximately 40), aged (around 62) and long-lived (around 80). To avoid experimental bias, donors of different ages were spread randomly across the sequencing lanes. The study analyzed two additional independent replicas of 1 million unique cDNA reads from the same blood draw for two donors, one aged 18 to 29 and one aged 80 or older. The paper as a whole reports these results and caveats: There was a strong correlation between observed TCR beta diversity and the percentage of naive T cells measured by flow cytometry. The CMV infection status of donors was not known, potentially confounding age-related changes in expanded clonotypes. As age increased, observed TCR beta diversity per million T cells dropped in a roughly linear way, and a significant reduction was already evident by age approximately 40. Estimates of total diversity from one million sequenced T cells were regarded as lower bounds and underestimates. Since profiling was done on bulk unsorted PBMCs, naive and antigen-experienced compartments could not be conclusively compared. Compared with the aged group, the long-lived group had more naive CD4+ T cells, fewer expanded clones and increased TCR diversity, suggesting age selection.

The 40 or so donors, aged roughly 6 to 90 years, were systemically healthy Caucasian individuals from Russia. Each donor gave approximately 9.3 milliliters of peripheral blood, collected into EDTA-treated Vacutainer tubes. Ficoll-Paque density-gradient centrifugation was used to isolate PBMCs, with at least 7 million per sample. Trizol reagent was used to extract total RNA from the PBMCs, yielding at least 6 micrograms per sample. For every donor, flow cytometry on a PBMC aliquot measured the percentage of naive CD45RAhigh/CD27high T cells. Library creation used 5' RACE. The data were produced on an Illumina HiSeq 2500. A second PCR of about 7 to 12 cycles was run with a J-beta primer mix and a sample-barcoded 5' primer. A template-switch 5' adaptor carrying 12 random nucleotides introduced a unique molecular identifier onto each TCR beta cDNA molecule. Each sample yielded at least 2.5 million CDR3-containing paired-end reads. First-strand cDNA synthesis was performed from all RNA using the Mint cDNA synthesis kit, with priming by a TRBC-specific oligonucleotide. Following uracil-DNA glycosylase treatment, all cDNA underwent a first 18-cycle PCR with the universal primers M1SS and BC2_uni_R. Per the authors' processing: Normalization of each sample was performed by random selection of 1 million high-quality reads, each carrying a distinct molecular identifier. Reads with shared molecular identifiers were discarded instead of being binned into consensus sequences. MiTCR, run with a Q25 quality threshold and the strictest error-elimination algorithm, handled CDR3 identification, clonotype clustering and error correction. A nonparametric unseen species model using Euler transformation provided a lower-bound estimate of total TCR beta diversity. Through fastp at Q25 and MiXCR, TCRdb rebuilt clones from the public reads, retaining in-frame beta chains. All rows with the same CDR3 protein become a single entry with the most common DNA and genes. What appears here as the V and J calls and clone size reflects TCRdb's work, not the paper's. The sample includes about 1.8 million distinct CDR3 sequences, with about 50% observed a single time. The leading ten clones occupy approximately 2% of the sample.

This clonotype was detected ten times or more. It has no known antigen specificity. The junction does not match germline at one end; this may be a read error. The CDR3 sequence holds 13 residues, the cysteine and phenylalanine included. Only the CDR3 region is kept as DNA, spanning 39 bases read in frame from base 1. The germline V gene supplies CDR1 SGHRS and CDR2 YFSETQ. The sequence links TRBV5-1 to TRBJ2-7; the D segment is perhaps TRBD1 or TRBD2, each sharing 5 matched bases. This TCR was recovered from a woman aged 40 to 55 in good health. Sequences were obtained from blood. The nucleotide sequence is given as TGTGCCAGCAGCTTAGGGGACGGCTACGAGCAGTACTTC. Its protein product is CASSLGDGYEQYF.